The present entry profiles one T cell receptor beta chain with its context. The antigen is unknown. The entry originates in a study of glioma-infiltrating T cells after dendritic cell vaccination. Study-wide results and caveats: Higher TCR clonality did not directly relate to longer survival.

Primers: 60 V beta forward and 13 J beta reverse. Here immunoSEQ multiplex PCR was the method, and the copy in TCRdb shows in-frame clones only, minus some. The table shows some 100,000 clones, with 85% to 90% occurring only once. This TCR was recovered from a human donor with glioblastoma. The specimen was blood, collected before dendritic cell vaccination.

CDR3 sequence reads: CASSVIDSNQPQHF. The CDR3 DNA reads as TGTGCCAGTAGTGTGATAGATAGCAATCAGCCCCAGCATTTT. The chain couples TRBV19 to TRBJ1-5; no clear D gene. The germline V gene encodes CDR1 LNHDA and CDR2 SQIVND (reference sequence). V lost 5 bases to trimming and J lost 0 bases, with 8 bases between them. This CDR3 is 14 amino acids long.